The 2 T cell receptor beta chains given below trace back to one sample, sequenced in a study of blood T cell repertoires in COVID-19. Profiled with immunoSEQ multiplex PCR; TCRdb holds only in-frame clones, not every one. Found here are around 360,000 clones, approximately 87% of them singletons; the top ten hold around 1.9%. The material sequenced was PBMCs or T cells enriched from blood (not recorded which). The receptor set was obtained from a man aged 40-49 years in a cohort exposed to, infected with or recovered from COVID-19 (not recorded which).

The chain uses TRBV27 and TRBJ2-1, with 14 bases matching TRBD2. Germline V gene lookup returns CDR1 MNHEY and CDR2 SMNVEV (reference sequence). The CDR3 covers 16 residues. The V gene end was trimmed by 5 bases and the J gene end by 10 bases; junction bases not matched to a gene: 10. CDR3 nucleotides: TGTGCCAGCAGTCCGCCGGGACTAGCGGGAGCAGGCGAGCAGTTCTTC. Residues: CASSPPGLAGAGEQFF.

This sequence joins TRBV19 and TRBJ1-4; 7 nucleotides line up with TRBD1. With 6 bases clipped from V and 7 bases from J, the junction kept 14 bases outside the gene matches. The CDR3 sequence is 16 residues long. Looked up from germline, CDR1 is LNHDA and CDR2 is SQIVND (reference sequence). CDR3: CASSTARGRLGEKLFF. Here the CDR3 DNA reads TGTGCCAGTAGCACCGCAAGGGGGCGATTGGGTGAAAAACTGTTTTTT. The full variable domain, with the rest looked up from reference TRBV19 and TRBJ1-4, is DGGITQSPKYLFRKEGQNVTLSCEQNLNHDAMYWYRQDPGQGLRLIYYSQIVNDFQKGDIAEGYSVSREKKESFPLTVTSAQKNPTAFYLCASSTARGRLGEKLFFGSGTQLSVL.